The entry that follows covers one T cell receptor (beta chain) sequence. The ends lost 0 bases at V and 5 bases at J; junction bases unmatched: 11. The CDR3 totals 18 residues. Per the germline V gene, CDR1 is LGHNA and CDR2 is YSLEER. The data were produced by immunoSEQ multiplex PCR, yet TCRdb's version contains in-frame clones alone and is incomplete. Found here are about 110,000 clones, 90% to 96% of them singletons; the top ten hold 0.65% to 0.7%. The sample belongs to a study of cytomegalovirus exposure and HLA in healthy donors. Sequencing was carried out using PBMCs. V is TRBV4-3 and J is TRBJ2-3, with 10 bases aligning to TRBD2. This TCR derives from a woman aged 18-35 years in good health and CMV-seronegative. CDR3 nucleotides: TGCGCCAGCAGCCAAGATGGAAGCGGGGGGGCCTTATTAGATACGCAGTATTTT. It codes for CASSQDGSGGALLDTQYF.